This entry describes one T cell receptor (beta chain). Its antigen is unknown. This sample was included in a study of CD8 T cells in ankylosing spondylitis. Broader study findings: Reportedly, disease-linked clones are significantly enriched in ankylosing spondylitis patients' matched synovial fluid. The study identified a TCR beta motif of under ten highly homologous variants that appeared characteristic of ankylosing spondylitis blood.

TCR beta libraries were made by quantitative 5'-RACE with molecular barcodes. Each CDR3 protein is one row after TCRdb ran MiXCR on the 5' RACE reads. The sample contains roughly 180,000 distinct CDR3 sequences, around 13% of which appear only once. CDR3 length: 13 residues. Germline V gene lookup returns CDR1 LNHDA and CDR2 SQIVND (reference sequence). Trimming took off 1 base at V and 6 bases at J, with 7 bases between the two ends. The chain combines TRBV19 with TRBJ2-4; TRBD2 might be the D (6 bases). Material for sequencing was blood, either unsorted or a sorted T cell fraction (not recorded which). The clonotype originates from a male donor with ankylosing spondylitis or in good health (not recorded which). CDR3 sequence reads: CASSIGGGNIQYF. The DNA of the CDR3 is TGTGCCAGTAGTATAGGGGGAGGAAACATTCAGTACTTC.